The present T cell receptor beta chain was sequenced within a study of T cell repertoires in cytomegalovirus infection. Comment on this clonotype: Its antigen is not known.

The CDR3 runs 12 residues. Per germline, CDR1 SEHNR and CDR2 FQNEAQ (reference sequence). The V end was cut by 4 bases, the J end by 11 bases, with 13 bases between. TCRdb re-called the reads with MiXCR, one entry per CDR3 protein. This sample has approximately 270,000 distinct CDR3 sequences, with roughly a fifth found just once. The source was cultured PBMCs, collected from culture after CMV antigen stimulation. The chain employs TRBV7-9 and TRBJ2-3, with D tentatively TRBD2 (6 bases). The sequence derives from a human donor in good health (CMV status not recorded). Some clones in this sample may be carry-over from other donors' samples. The CDR3 coding sequence is TGTGCCAGCAGCTCATCAGGAGGGAAGCAGTATTTT. Protein sequence: CASSSSGGKQYF.